This T cell receptor beta chain was sequenced during a study of identical twins. Each CDR3 protein is one row after TCRdb ran MiXCR on the 5' RACE reads. The data hold 200,000 to 300,000 distinct CDR3 sequences, with approximately 7% observed a single time. Regarding the study as a whole: For monozygotic twins, models underestimated out-of-frame TCR alpha sharing.

This clonotype has at least ten counts. Its cognate antigen is unknown. This CDR3 is built from 19 residues. V was clipped by 0 bases and J by 1 base; unmatched bases: 11. CDR1 is SNHLY, CDR2 FYNNEI, per germline. The same sample was also used in a study of yellow fever vaccine responses in identical twins.

Material: memory (CD45RO+) T cells sorted from blood. The source of this sequence is a woman aged 18 to 35 in good health. V is TRBV2 and J is TRBJ2-4, with 8 bases aligning to TRBD1. CDR3 protein: CASSEAWGDRGLAKNIQYF. The CDR3 DNA follows: TGTGCCAGCAGTGAAGCTTGGGGTGACAGGGGATTGGCCAAAAACATTCAGTACTTC. The variable domain in full, with the rest retrieved from reference TRBV2 and TRBJ2-4, is EPEVTQTPSHQVTQMGQEVILRCVPISNHLYFYWYRQILGQKVEFLVSFYNNEISEKSEIFDDQFSVERPDGSNFTLKIRSTKLEDSAMYFCASSEAWGDRGLAKNIQYFGAGTRLSVL.